This T cell receptor beta chain came from a study of blood T cell repertoires in COVID-19. Overall study context: Sites across the United States, Italy and Spain contributed samples from acute and convalescent COVID-19.

Only in-frame clones appear in the TCRdb table, and some are missing; sequencing was by immunoSEQ multiplex PCR. Of around 500,000 clones in the sample, around nine tenths were seen once. The V end lost 5 bases, the J end lost 2 bases, and 10 bases lay between the germline ends. The CDR3 has 13 amino acids. Germline CDR1 and CDR2: SQVTM and ANQGSEA. Membership in each cohort depended on participant-reported clinical history. For recovered donors of Cohort 3, there were two negative PCRs, clearance, or symptom resolution. The clonotype was recovered from a woman aged 55-70 years who had recovered from COVID-19. Specimen: PBMCs or T cells enriched from blood (not recorded which). J is TRBJ1-5 and V is TRBV29-1; a weak D match, TRBD1 (6 bases). CDR3 loop: CSVQTGGNQPQHF. The CDR3 DNA sequence: TGCAGCGTTCAGACAGGAGGCAATCAGCCCCAGCATTTT.